This T cell receptor beta chain was sequenced during a study of T cell changes during pregnancy in multiple sclerosis (dated by TCRdb to about 2019). Regarding the research as a whole: The study examined how the T cell repertoire changed over the course of pregnancy in women with multiple sclerosis.

On this clone: Its recognized antigen is unknown. Base quality data are lacking; no much larger clone is found one base away.

Trimming costs V 2 bases and J 4 bases, and their ends lie 15 bases apart. CDR1 is given as MDHEN and CDR2 as SYDVKM, both from the germline V gene. Measured from the cysteine to the phenylalanine, the CDR3 is 15 residues long. The entry retains the CDR3 DNA only, 45 bases that are in frame from base 1. Receptors were amplified or captured by the immunoSEQ multiplex PCR assay. TCRdb mirrors the immuneACCESS table, restricted to in-frame sequences. Some clones are absent from its copies; in checked studies, under half trace to an unresolved V gene, and the reason for the others is unknown. The sample data list 37,000 or so clones, and less than 95% of these were observed just once. The top ten clones comprise 1.5% to 2% of the sample.

This sequence uses TRBV28 and TRBJ2-7, with TRBD2 as a weak D call on 6 bases. This TCR was recovered from a female donor with multiple sclerosis, enrolled in a pregnancy study. Sequencing used peripheral blood, obtained in the third trimester of pregnancy. CDR3 sequence: CASSLPGLGAYEQYF. The DNA sequence is TGTGCCAGCAGTTTACCGGGACTTGGGGCGTACGAGCAGTACTTC.